The following is a TCR beta chain sequence with its context. This record comes from a study of blood T cell repertoires in COVID-19. Study at large: The origin of the acute and convalescent COVID-19 samples was the United States, Italy and Spain. The cDNA or gDNA used as material had been derived from T cells, B-cell-depleted T cells, or PBMCs.

Methods used by the authors: Amplifying reference gene primers gave estimates of nucleated cell counts. The method was immunoSEQ multiplex PCR; TCRdb's version includes in-frame clones alone and lacks a portion of them. The V and J calls and clone size are taken from that table; D and trimming were inferred from the DNA. This table holds fewer than 450,000 clones, around 89% found once. CDR3 size: 14 residues. Germline loops: CDR1 SGHTA, CDR2 FQGNSA. After removal of 5 bases from V and 0 bases from J, the junction contained 4 bases not matched to a gene. This sequence originates from a woman aged 45-59 years with COVID-19, enrolled during active disease. The sequencing input was peripheral blood. This chain uses TRBV7-2 with TRBJ2-7, with 7 bases matching TRBD1. In nucleotides, the CDR3 is TGTGCCAGCAGCCGGACAGGCCTCTCCTACGAGCAGTACTTC. Amino acid sequence: CASSRTGLSYEQYF.